This entry concerns a single TCR beta chain. The target antigen is unknown. The junction shows a germline mismatch at one end, possibly a read error. Germline lookup yields CDR1 GTSNPN and CDR2 SVGIG (reference sequence). The CDR3 consists of 14 residues. TCRdb itself ran the RT-PCR reads through MiXCR, one entry per CDR3 protein. The sample has about 520,000 distinct CDR3 sequences; 25% are singletons. This entry comes from a study of response to subunit inactivated influenza vaccine. Whole-study findings and limits: That few new T cells are recruited by each seasonal influenza vaccination was the authors' suggestion.

The source was CD4+ T cells sorted from PBMCs, collected more than 4 days after vaccination. V gene TRBV30 combines with J gene TRBJ2-3, with 10 bases fitting TRBD2. The sequence derives from a man aged 50 or older who received an inactivated influenza vaccine. CDR3 amino acids: CARSGGALSDTQYF. The CDR3 DNA sequence: TGTGCCCGGAGCGGGGGGGCATTATCAGATACGCAGTATTTT. Using reference TRBV30 and TRBJ2-3 for the parts outside the CDR3, the full variable domain is SQTIHQWPATLVQPVGSPLSLECTVEGTSNPNLYWYRQAAGRGLQLLFYSVGIGQISSEVPQNLSASRPQDRQFILSSKKLLLSDSGFYLCARSGGALSDTQYFGPGTRLTVL.